These 6 T cell receptor beta chains share one sample of origin, sequenced in a study of T cells after yellow fever vaccination. TCRdb redid the calling of the 5' RACE reads with MiXCR, one entry per CDR3 protein. This table has hundreds of thousands of distinct CDR3 sequences, 12% appearing once. The sample in question was PBMCs, obtained on the day of the yellow fever booster vaccination. These receptors came from a man aged 30-40 years who received the YFV17D yellow fever vaccine.

This clonotype came up a few times. V is TRBV12-3 or TRBV12-4 and J is TRBJ2-3, with 7 nucleotides matching TRBD2. The CDR3 is 17 amino acids. Trimming cost V 2 bases and J 0 bases; bases outside gene matches: 8. CDR3 in amino acids: CASSLWWEGASTDTQYF. The CDR3 DNA follows: TGTGCCAGCAGTTTATGGTGGGAGGGAGCAAGCACAGATACGCAGTATTTT.

The J gene is TRBJ2-5, the V gene TRBV15, with 10 bases matching TRBD2. The CDR3 is 17 amino acids. V was clipped by 1 base and J by 1 base; unmatched bases: 6. The V gene's germline CDR1 is LNHNV and CDR2 YYDKDF (reference sequence). CDR3 in amino acids: CATSRGLTSGAQETQYF. For the CDR3, the DNA is TGTGCCACCAGCAGAGGCTTAACTAGCGGGGCCCAAGAGACCCAGTACTTC.

The rearrangement uses TRBV4-3 and TRBJ2-7; D perhaps matches TRBD2 (6 bases). Trimming stripped 0 bases from V and 6 bases from J, with 12 bases between. The CDR3 has 14 residues. Germline V CDR1 and CDR2: LGHNA, YSLEER. CDR3: CASSQDSGGSEQYF. CDR3 DNA: TGCGCCAGCAGCCAAGATAGCGGCGGTTCCGAGCAGTACTTC.

CDR3 nucleotides: TGTGCCAGCAGCTGGGGACAAGGGGCCGGGGAGCTGTTTTTT. It is translated as CASSWGQGAGELFF. The chain combines TRBV5-6 with TRBJ2-2; TRBD1 is a possible D gene (6 bases). Germline CDR1 is SGHDT and CDR2 is YYEEEE. This CDR3 is built from 14 residues. With 3 bases removed from V and 6 bases from J, the gap between germline ends came to 12 bases. The whole variable domain, remainder taken from reference TRBV5-6 and TRBJ2-2, is DAGVTQSPTHLIKTRGQQVTLRCSPKSGHDTVSWYQQALGQGPQFIFQYYEEEERQRGNFPDRFSGHQFPNYSSELNVNALLLGDSALYLCASSWGQGAGELFFGEGSRLTVL.

The chain is built from TRBV7-2 and TRBJ2-7; D remains unclear. Germline lookup yields CDR1 SGHTA and CDR2 FQGNSA. V was trimmed by 5 bases and J by 6 bases, leaving 17 bases between them. CDR3 length equals 14 residues. In nucleotides, the CDR3 is TGTGCCAGCAGCGAGATAGCACCACCTGTCGAGCAGTACTTC. Encoded protein: CASSEIAPPVEQYF.

The chain links TRBV27 to TRBJ2-7; 7 positions agree with TRBD2. The CDR3 consists of 12 residues. Germline-derived CDR1 and CDR2 are MNHEY and SMNVEV (reference sequence). The trim removed 5 bases at V and 6 bases at J, leaving 4 bases unmatched. The CDR3: CASSRASGEQYF. CDR3 bases: TGTGCCAGCAGTCGAGCTAGCGGCGAGCAGTACTTC.